The entry below gives a single TCR beta chain sequence along with its context. The CDR3 runs 14 residues. V lost 4 bases and J 5 bases, leaving 12 bases between the germline ends. Germline-derived CDR1 and CDR2 are SNHLY and FYNNEI. These data come from a study of blood T cell repertoires in COVID-19. In the study overall: There were acute and convalescent COVID-19 samples, and they came from the United States, Italy and Spain. From T cells, B-cell-depleted T cells, or PBMCs came the material, which was cDNA or gDNA.

How the authors handled the data: Reference gene primer amplification in the assay estimated nucleated cell counts. The method was immunoSEQ multiplex PCR; TCRdb's version includes in-frame clones alone and lacks a portion of them. D and trimming were read from the DNA, whereas the V and J calls and clone size are those reported in that table. The profile shows fewer than 130,000 clones, about 75% of them singletons. Sequencing input: peripheral blood. This TCR was recovered from a man at least 80 years old with acute or convalescent COVID-19. The rearrangement joins TRBV2 to TRBJ1-5; D not resolved. The CDR3 DNA reads TGTGCCAGCAGTGGGACTGCTAGTTATCAGCCCCAGCATTTT. Its translation: CASSGTASYQPQHF.